This is a list of T cell receptor beta chains from one sample in a study of blood T cell repertoires in COVID-19. The repertoire was sequenced with immunoSEQ multiplex PCR; TCRdb's copy has only in-frame clones and lacks some. In the table there are around 190,000 clones, roughly 86% of which are singletons. The source material was PBMCs or T cells enriched from blood (not recorded which). The receptors stem from a woman in her thirties or forties in a cohort exposed to, infected with or recovered from COVID-19 (not recorded which). Each CDR3 is given without its conserved first and last residue. The order of the fields is V gene, J gene, CDR3 protein.

V gene: TRBV27; J gene: TRBJ2-7; CDR3 protein: ASSLGRGRHEQY
V gene: TRBV10-3; J gene: TRBJ2-3; CDR3 protein: AISAASGGADTQY
V gene: TRBV14; J gene: TRBJ2-3; CDR3 protein: ASSQWTSETTDTQY
V gene: TRBV11-3; J gene: TRBJ2-2; CDR3 protein: ASSFKADPNTGELF
V gene: TRBV27; J gene: TRBJ1-5; CDR3 protein: ASSLSGPQPQH
V gene: TRBV13; J gene: TRBJ2-7; CDR3 protein: ASSRSGTGGSRYEQY
V gene: TRBV7-9; J gene: TRBJ1-3; CDR3 protein: ASIREVGQLY
V gene: TRBV5-4; J gene: TRBJ1-1; CDR3 protein: ASSLDSSMNTEAF
V gene: TRBV19; J gene: TRBJ1-4; CDR3 protein: ASADRGEKLF
V gene: TRBV7-9; J gene: TRBJ1-2; CDR3 protein: ASSGGTGYDGYT
V gene: TRBV7-9; J gene: TRBJ1-6; CDR3 protein: ASSLELKTLH
V gene: TRBV6-2/TRBV6-3; J gene: TRBJ2-1; CDR3 protein: ASSYSIAGGLNEQF
V gene: TRBV7-2; J gene: TRBJ2-2; CDR3 protein: ASSYRTGTGELF
V gene: TRBV5-4; J gene: TRBJ1-1; CDR3 protein: ASSSQGTEAF
V gene: TRBV19; J gene: TRBJ1-5; CDR3 protein: ASWDRAKGNQPQH
V gene: TRBV7-9; J gene: TRBJ1-2; CDR3 protein: ASSRTGPNGYT
V gene: TRBV5-1; J gene: TRBJ2-5; CDR3 protein: ASSLGGKWGQETQY
V gene: TRBV2; J gene: TRBJ2-7; CDR3 protein: ASSEEGGRGFLEQY
V gene: TRBV4-1; J gene: TRBJ1-5; CDR3 protein: ASSRQEGGDNQPQH
V gene: TRBV7-9; J gene: TRBJ1-2; CDR3 protein: ASSHRTGANYGYT
V gene: TRBV10-3; J gene: TRBJ1-2; CDR3 protein: AISERQVPFYGYT
V gene: TRBV3-1/TRBV3-2; J gene: TRBJ1-6; CDR3 protein: ASSQLQGAHRPLH
V gene: TRBV19; J gene: TRBJ1-2; CDR3 protein: ASSMGRANYGYT
V gene: TRBV12-5; J gene: TRBJ2-7; CDR3 protein: ASGPPTVYEQY
V gene: TRBV6-7; J gene: TRBJ1-4; CDR3 protein: ASSPPGLTNEKLF
V gene: TRBV6-4; J gene: TRBJ1-6; CDR3 protein: ASGTGIGSPLH
V gene: TRBV7-7; J gene: TRBJ2-1; CDR3 protein: ASSFDLYNEQF
V gene: TRBV11-3; J gene: TRBJ2-1; CDR3 protein: ASSSSGKSYNEQF